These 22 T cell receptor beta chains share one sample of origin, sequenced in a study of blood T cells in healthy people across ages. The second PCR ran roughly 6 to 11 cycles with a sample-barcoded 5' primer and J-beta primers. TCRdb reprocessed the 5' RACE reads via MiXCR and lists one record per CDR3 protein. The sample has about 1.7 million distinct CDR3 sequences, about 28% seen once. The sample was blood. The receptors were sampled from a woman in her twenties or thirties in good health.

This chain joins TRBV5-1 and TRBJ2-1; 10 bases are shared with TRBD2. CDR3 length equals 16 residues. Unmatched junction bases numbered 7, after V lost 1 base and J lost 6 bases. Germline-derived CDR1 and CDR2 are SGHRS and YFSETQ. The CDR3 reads CASSLSRAGGLNEQFF. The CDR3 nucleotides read TGCGCCAGCAGCTTGAGTCGAGCGGGGGGGCTCAATGAGCAGTTCTTC. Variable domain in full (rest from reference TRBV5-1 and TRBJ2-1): KAGVTQTPRYLIKTRGQQVTLSCSPISGHRSVSWYQQTPGQGLQFLFEYFSETQRNKGNFPGRFSGRQFSNSRSEMNVSTLELGDSALYLCASSLSRAGGLNEQFFGPGTRLTVL.

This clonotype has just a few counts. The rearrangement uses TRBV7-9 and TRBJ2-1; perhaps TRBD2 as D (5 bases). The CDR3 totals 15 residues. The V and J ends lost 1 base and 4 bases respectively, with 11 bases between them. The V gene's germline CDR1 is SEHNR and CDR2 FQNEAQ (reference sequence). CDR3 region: CASSLGFREYNEQFF. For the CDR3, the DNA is TGTGCCAGCAGCTTAGGTTTTAGGGAGTACAATGAGCAGTTCTTC.

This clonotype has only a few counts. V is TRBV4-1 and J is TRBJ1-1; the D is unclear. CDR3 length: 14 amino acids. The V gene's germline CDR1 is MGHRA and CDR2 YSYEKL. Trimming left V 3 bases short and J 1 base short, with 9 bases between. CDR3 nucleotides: TGCGCCAGCAGCCAGGGCCTTTCGAACACTGAAGCTTTCTTT. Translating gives CASSQGLSNTEAFF.

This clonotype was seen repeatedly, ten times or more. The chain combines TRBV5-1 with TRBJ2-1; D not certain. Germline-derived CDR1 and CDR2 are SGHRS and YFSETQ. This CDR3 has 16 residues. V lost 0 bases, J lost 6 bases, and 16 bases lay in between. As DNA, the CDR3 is TGCGCCAGCAGCTTGGCCTCCAGGACCCGGTCCAATGAGCAGTTCTTC. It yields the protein CASSLASRTRSNEQFF.

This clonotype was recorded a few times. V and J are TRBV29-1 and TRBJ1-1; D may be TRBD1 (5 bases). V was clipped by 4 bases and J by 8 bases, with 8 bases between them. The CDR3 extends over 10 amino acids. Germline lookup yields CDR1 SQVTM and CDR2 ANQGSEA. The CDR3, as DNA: TGCAGCGTTGCCCGGGACGAAGCTTTCTTT. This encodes CSVARDEAFF.

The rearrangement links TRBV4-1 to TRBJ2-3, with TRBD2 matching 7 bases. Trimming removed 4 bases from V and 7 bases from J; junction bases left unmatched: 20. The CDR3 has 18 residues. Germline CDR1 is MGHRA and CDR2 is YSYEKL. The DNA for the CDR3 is TGCGCCAGCAGCCCCCTCTTTACTGGCGGGGGTATCATGAATACGCAGTATTTT. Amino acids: CASSPLFTGGGIMNTQYF.

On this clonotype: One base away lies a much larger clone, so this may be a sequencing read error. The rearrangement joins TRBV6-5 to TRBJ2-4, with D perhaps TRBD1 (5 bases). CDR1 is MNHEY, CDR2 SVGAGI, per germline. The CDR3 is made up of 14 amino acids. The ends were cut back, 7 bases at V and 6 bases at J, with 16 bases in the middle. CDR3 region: CASNKGQGVNIQYF. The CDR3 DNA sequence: TGTGCCAGCAACAAGGGGCAAGGGGTAAACATTCAGTACTTC.

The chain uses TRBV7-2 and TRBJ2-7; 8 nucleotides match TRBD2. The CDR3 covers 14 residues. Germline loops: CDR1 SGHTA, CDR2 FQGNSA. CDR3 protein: CVIRRGGGFHEQYF. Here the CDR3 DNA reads TGTGTCATCAGACGGGGGGGAGGGTTTCACGAGCAGTACTTC.

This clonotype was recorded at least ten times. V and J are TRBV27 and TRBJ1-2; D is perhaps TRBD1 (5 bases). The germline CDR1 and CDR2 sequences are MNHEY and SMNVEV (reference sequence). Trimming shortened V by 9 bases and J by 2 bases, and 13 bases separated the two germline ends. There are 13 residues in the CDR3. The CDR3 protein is CASSMGRNYGYTF. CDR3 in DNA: TGTGCCAGTAGTATGGGACGGAACTATGGCTACACCTTC.

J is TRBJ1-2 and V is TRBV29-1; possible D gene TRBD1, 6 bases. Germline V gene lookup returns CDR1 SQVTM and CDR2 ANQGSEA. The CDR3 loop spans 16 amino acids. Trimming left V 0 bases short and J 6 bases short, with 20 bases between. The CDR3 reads CSVEETGQGIAHGYTF. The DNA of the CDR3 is TGCAGCGTTGAAGAAACCGGGCAGGGGATAGCCCATGGCTACACCTTC.

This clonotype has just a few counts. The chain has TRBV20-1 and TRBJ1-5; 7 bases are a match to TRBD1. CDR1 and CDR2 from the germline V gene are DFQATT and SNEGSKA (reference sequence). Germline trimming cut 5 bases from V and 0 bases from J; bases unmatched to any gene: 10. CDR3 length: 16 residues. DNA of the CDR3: TGCAGTGCTGCCGGACAGGAGGATTATAGCAATCAGCCCCAGCATTTT. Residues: CSAAGQEDYSNQPQHF.

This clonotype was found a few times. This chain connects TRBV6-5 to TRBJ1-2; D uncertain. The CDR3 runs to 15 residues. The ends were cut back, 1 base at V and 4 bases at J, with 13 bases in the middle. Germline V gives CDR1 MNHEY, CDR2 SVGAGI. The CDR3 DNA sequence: TGTGCCAGCAGTTACTTGGGAACGGTGTCCTATGGCTACACCTTC. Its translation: CASSYLGTVSYGYTF.

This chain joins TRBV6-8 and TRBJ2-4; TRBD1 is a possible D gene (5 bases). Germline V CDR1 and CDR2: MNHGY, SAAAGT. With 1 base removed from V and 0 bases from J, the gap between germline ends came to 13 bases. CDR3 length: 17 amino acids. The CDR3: CASSYCLRTLAKNIQYF. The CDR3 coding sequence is TGTGCCAGCAGTTACTGCCTCCGGACATTAGCCAAAAACATTCAGTACTTC.

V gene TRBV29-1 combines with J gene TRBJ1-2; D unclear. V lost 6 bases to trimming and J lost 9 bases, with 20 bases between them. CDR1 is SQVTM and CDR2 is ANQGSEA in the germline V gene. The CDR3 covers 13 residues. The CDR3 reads CSVGTGDTVSYTF. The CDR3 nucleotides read TGCAGCGTCGGTACGGGTGACACGGTGAGCTACACCTTC.

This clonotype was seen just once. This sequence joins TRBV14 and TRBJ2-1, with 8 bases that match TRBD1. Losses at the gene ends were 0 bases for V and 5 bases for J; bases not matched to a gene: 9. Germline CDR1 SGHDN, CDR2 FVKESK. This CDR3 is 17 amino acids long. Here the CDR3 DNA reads TGTGCCAGCAGCCAAGATCAGGGGGCGGTGGTGGACAATGAGCAGTTCTTC. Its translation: CASSQDQGAVVDNEQFF.

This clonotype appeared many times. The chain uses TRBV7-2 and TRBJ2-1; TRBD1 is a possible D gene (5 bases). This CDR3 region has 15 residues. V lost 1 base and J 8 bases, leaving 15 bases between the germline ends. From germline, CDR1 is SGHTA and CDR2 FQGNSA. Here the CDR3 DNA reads TGTGCCAGCAGCTTAGGCCCCGACAGCCGGTATGAGCAGTTCTTC. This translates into CASSLGPDSRYEQFF.

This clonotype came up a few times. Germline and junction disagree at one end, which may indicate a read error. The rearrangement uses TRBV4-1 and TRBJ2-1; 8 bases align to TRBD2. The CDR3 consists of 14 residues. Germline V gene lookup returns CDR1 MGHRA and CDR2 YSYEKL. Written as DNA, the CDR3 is TGCGCCAGCAGCCGGCTAGCGGGCTACGATGAGCAGTTCTTC. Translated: CASSRLAGYDEQFF.

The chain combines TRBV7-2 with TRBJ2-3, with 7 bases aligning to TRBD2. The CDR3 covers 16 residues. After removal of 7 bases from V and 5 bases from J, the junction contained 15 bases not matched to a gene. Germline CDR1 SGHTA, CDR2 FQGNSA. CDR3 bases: TGTGCCAGCATCGCGGCGTTAGGCCGCGGGGGAGATACGCAGTATTTT. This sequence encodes CASIAALGRGGDTQYF.

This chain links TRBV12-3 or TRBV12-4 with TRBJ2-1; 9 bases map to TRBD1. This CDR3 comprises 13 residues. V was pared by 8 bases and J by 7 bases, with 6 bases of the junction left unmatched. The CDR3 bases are TGTGCCAGCTGCGAACAGGGGGCAAATGAGCAGTTCTTC. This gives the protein CASCEQGANEQFF.

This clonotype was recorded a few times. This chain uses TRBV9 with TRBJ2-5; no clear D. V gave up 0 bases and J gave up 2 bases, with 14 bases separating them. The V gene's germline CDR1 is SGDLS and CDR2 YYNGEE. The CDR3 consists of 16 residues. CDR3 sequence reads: CASSVDPLGPQETQYF. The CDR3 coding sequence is TGTGCCAGCAGCGTAGACCCCCTGGGTCCTCAAGAGACCCAGTACTTC.

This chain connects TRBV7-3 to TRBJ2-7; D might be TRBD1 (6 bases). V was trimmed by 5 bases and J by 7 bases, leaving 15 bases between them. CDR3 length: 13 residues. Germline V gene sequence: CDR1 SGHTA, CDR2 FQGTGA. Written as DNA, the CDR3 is TGTGCCAGCAGCGAGGACAGATCTACGGAGCAGTACTTC. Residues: CASSEDRSTEQYF.

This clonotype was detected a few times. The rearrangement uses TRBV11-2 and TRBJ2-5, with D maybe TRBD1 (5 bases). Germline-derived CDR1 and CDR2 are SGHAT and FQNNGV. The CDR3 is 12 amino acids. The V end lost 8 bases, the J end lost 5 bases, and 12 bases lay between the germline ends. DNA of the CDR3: TGTGCCAGCCTCCGTCCAGGGGAGACCCAGTACTTC. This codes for CASLRPGETQYF.